The text below deals with one T cell receptor beta chain. Its target antigen remains unknown. Base qualities are not at hand, and no much larger clone is one base apart. The source of the sample is a study of T cell responses to AZD1222 COVID-19 vaccine (dated by TCRdb to the early 2020s). At the level of the whole study: A total of 233 trial participants underwent TCR sequencing, of whom about 200 had received two doses of AZD1222 and around 25 had received two doses of the MenACWY control vaccine. Trial participants were enrolled by age into 18-55, 56-69 and 70-plus year subgroups, with about 150, 28 and 57 TCR-sequenced participants respectively. What the research found in general, with its limitations: The vaccine-associated CD4 TCRs covered the entire spike protein, and the dominant responses fell in regions 160-218 and 743-854. In the small 56-69-year group, the increase in depth fell short of significance, most likely because of low power. Conclusions about previously exposed vaccinees were limited because only six AZD1222 recipients were SARS-CoV-2 seropositive at baseline. Most participants were white British and females outnumbered males, and the authors suggested that clonal diversity may have been underestimated. Because no day 14 peak-response samples were available, repertoires were characterized only after the peak T cell response. Spike-specific TCR breadth and depth rose significantly after two AZD1222 doses compared with day 0 and with MenACWY recipients. Reportedly, almost half of the unique spike-specific TCRs recognized epitopes lying outside the regions that are mutated in the B.1.351 and B.1.1.7 variants.

The CDR3 regions of human TCRbeta chains were analyzed by immunosequencing. As for how the authors treated the data: TCRs in the repertoires were compared against a reference library of SARS-CoV-2-specific TCRs that had been generated with the MIRA antigen-specificity platform. Breadth meant the fraction of unique TCRs that were SARS-CoV-2-associated, whereas depth meant the fraction of total T cells that were SARS-CoV-2-associated. Using the MIRA data, each spike-specific TCR was mapped to the spike region that the TCR reacts to and placed in a CD4 or CD8 class. Log10-transformed breadth and depth values were compared by one-way ANOVA with Sidak's multiple comparisons tests. Sourced from immuneACCESS, this table was stored by TCRdb with only in-frame sequences that have V and J called. A share of the clones is absent; for the studies checked, an unresolved V gene accounts for under half, and the remainder has no known explanation. The V and J calls and clone size come from that table; D and trimming were worked out from the DNA. The sample table contains some 100,000 clones; only one count was recorded for around 87% of them. Clones ranked in the top ten supply around 4.6% of the sample.

This specimen's time point label, interpreted: about 28 days (+/-7) after the second vaccine dose. Because spike-specific TCR depth and breadth did not differ between the two schedules, AZD1222 recipients who got a second dose at roughly 4 weeks were pooled with those who got a second dose at roughly 12 weeks. Vaccinee samples came from UK trials COV001 and COV002, including a single-blind randomized controlled phase 2/3 trial of AZD1222 (ChAdOx1 nCoV-19) in healthy adults. For TCRbeta chain sequencing, PBMC samples were collected from trial participants at day 0 and at day 28 after the second dose. CDR1 and CDR2 were assigned from the germline V gene (reference sequence) as MNHNY and SVGAGI. The CDR3 starts with the cysteine, ends with the phenylalanine, and has 11 residues. Of the read, only the CDR3 DNA is kept; its 33 bases are in frame from base 1. At the junction V is shortened by 4 bases and J by 10 bases, with 8 bases in between.

The origin of this receptor is an adult who received the AZD1222 COVID-19 vaccine. Sequenced material: peripheral blood, taken 28 days after the second AZD1222 dose. Recombination joined TRBV6-6 with TRBJ2-1; too little of a D gene remains to name it. The DNA sequence is TGTGCCAGCAGTTTTAACCCCGAGCAGTTCTTC. Translated, this gives CASSFNPEQFF.